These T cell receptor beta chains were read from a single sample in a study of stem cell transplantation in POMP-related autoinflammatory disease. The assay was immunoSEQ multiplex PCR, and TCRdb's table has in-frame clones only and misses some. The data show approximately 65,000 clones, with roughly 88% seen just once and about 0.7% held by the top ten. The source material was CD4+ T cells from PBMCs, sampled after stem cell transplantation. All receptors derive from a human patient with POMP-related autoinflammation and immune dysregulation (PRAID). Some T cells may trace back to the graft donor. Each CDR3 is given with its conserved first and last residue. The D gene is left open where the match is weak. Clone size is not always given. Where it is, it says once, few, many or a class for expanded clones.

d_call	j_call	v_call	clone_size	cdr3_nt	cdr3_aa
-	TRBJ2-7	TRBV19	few	TGTGCCAGTACCCCCGCGCTAGGGGATTACGAGCAGTACTTC	CASTPALGDYEQYF
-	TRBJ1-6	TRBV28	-	TGTGCCAGCAAACTGATGAATTCACCCCTCCACTTT	CASKLMNSPLHF
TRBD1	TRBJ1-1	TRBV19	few	TGTGCCAGTAGTATAGAGAGAACAGGGGGCACCACTGAAGCTTTCTTT	CASSIERTGGTTEAFF
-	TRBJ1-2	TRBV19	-	TGTGCCAGTACTGGACAGTACTATGGCTACACCTTC	CASTGQYYGYTF
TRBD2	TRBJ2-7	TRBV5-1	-	TGCGCCAGCAGCTTAGGCGGGAGGGCCCTCGAGCAGTACTTC	CASSLGGRALEQYF
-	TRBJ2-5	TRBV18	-	TGTGCCAGCTCACCAGGTTGGGACTCGGGAGAGACCCAGTACTTC	CASSPGWDSGETQYF
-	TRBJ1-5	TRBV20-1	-	TGCAGTGCTAGTTGGTCGACAGCGTTGAGCAATCAGCCCCAGCATTTT	CSASWSTALSNQPQHF
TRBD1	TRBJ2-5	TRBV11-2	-	TGTGCCAGCAGCCCGGGGACAGGGTACCAAGAGACCCAGTACTTC	CASSPGTGYQETQYF
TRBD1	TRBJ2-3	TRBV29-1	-	TGCAGCGCTAGGGGACAGGTCACAGATACGCAGTATTTT	CSARGQVTDTQYF
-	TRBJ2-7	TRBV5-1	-	TGCGCCAGCAGCAACCCAGGGCAGAGCTTCTCCTACGAGCAGTACTTC	CASSNPGQSFSYEQYF
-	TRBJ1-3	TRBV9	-	TGTGCCAGCAGCTTCAGGGCTGGAAACACCATATATTTT	CASSFRAGNTIYF
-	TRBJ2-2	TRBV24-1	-	TGTGCCACCAGTGACTCGGGACGGCTGAACACCGGGGAGCTGTTTTTT	CATSDSGRLNTGELFF
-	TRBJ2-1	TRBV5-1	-	TGCGCCAGCAGCTTGACCGCCGGGCCAAGCACCAATGAGCAGTTCTTC	CASSLTAGPSTNEQFF
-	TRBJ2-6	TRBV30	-	TGTGCCTGGAGTGTAAGAGGGAGCTCTGGGGCCAACGTCCTGACTTTC	CAWSVRGSSGANVLTF
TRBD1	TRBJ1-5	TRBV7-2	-	TGTGCCAGCAGCCGGAGGACAGGGCGACTCTTGGGGGGTCAGCCCCAGCATTTT	CASSRRTGRLLGGQPQHF
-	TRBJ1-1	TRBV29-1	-	TGCAGCGTTGAAATTGGACAGCAGAACACTGAAGCTTTCTTT	CSVEIGQQNTEAFF
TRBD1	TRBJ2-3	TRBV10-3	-	TGTGCCATCAGGAGGGGGCGTGACACAGATACGCAGTATTTT	CAIRRGRDTDTQYF
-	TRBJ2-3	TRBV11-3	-	TGTGCCAGCAGCTTAGCAGGGTACACAGATACGCAGTATTTT	CASSLAGYTDTQYF
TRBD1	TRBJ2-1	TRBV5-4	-	TGTGCCAGCAGCTTGGCCGGGGGACAGGGCTATGAGCAGTTCTTC	CASSLAGGQGYEQFF
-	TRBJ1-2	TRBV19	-	TGTGCCAGTAGTATCCCCAGGGATGGCTACACCTTC	CASSIPRDGYTF
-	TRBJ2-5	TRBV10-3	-	TGTGCCATCAGTGACGACGACCGGTACCAAGAGACCCAGTACTTC	CAISDDDRYQETQYF
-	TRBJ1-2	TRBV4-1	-	TGCGCCAGCAGCCAACCGGGGAGGGGAGACTATGGCTACACCTTC	CASSQPGRGDYGYTF
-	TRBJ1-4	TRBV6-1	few	TGTGCCAGCAGTGTATTAGGGGGTAATCTTAATGAAAAACTGTTTTTT	CASSVLGGNLNEKLFF
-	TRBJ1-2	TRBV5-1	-	TGCGCCAGCAGCTTGGAGGGACGCCTAGATGGCTACACCTTC	CASSLEGRLDGYTF
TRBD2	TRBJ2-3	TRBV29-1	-	TGCAGCGTTGAAGACCGGACTAGCGGGAGCACAGATACGCAGTATTTT	CSVEDRTSGSTDTQYF
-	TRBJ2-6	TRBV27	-	TGTGCCAGCAGTTTAATGTGGGGGGCCAACGTCCTGACTTTC	CASSLMWGANVLTF
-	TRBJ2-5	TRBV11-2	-	TGTGCCAGCAGCTTAGCTGGCGCCGCCCAGTACTTC	CASSLAGAAQYF
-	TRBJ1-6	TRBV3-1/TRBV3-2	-	TGTGCCAGCAGCCAAGAAGGAGGTTCACCCCTCCACTTT	CASSQEGGSPLHF
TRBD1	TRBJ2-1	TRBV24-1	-	TGTGCCACCAGTGCCACGGACAGGTCATCCTACAATGAGCAGTTCTTC	CATSATDRSSYNEQFF
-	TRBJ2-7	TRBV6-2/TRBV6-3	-	TGTGCCAGCAGCCCTGGGATCTCCTACGAGCAGTACTTC	CASSPGISYEQYF
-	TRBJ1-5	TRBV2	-	TGTGCCAGCAGTGCATGGACAGTTAGCAATCAGCCCCAGCATTTT	CASSAWTVSNQPQHF
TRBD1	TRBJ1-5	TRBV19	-	TGTGCCAGTTCGGGACAGTCGTATCAGCCCCAGCATTTT	CASSGQSYQPQHF
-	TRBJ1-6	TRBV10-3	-	TGTGCCATCAGTGAGTCGACAAGGGATTCACCCCTCCACTTT	CAISESTRDSPLHF
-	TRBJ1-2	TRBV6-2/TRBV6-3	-	TGTGCCAGCAGCTTTGGCGTAGGCTACACCTTC	CASSFGVGYTF
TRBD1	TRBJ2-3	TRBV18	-	TGTGCCAGCTCACCACCGGGACAGGGGTTCACAGATACGCAGTATTTT	CASSPPGQGFTDTQYF
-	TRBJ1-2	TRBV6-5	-	TGTGCCAGCAGTTACTCGTACGGCGCCGATGGCTACACCTTC	CASSYSYGADGYTF
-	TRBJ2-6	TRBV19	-	TGTGCCAGTAGCTCCGGGCCCGCTGGGGCCAACGTCCTGACTTTC	CASSSGPAGANVLTF
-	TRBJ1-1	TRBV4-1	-	TGCGCCAGCAGTCAGCTGGGGGGGGCCGTCTCCCGCACTTTCTTT	CASSQLGGAVSRTFF
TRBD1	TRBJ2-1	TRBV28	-	TGTGCCAGCAGTCCAAGGGGACAGGCTTACAATGAGCAGTTCTTC	CASSPRGQAYNEQFF
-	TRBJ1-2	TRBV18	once	TGTGCCAGCTCACGGACAGCAAACTATGGCTACACCTTC	CASSRTANYGYTF
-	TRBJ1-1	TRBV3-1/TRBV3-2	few	TGTGCCAGCAGCCAAGACGGGCCGGGGATCACTGAAGCTTTCTTT	CASSQDGPGITEAFF
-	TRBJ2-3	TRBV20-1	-	TGCAGTTGCCTGCTCCCAGATACGCAGTATTTT	CSCLLPDTQYF
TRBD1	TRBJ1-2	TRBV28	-	TGTGCTCTGGGAGACAGGGTGGGCTATGGCTACACCTTC	CALGDRVGYGYTF
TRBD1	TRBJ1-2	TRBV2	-	TGTGCCAGCAGACCGGGACAGACCTTTAACTATGGCTACACCTTC	CASRPGQTFNYGYTF
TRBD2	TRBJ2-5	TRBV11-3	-	TGTGCCAGCAGCTTAGGGGGGGGGCAAGAGACCCAGTACTTC	CASSLGGGQETQYF
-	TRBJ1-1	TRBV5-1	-	TGCGCCAGCAGCACCGACAGAAGGAACACTGAAGCTTTCTTT	CASSTDRRNTEAFF
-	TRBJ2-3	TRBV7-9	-	TGTGCCAGCAGCCAGGATATCGGGGGCCTTCCGACAGATACGCAGTATTTT	CASSQDIGGLPTDTQYF
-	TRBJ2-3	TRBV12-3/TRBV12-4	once	TGTGCCAGCAGTTTGTCCCGCGCAGATACGCAGTATTTT	CASSLSRADTQYF
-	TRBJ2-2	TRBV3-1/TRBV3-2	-	TGTGCCAGCAGCCAAGGCCCAGGATGGAACACCGGGGAGCTGTTTTTT	CASSQGPGWNTGELFF
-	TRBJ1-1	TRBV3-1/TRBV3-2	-	TGTGCCAGCAGCCAGAGAATGAACACTGAAGCTTTCTTT	CASSQRMNTEAFF
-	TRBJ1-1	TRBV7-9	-	TGTGCCAGCAGCTTAGCGCGGGAAGAGGAAGCTTTCTTT	CASSLAREEEAFF
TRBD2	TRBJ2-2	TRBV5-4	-	TGTGCCAGCAGAAGGACTAGCGGGACCGGGGAGCTGTTTTTT	CASRRTSGTGELFF
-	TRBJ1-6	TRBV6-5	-	TGTGCCAGCACCCCGAGGGGAAAGTCATATTCACCCCTCCACTTT	CASTPRGKSYSPLHF
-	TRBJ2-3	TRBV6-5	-	TGTGCCACCTCACCCACAGATACGCAGTATTTT	CATSPTDTQYF
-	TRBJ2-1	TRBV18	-	TGTGCCAGCTCACCAATTTTAGCGGAATACAATGAGCAGTTCTTC	CASSPILAEYNEQFF
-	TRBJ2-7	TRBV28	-	TGTGCCAGCAACTCCGGGACCACCTACGAGCAGTACTTC	CASNSGTTYEQYF
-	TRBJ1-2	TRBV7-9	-	TGTGCCAGCAGCTCCCCTGAGCGCGGGGGCGATAACTATGGCTACACCTTC	CASSSPERGGDNYGYTF